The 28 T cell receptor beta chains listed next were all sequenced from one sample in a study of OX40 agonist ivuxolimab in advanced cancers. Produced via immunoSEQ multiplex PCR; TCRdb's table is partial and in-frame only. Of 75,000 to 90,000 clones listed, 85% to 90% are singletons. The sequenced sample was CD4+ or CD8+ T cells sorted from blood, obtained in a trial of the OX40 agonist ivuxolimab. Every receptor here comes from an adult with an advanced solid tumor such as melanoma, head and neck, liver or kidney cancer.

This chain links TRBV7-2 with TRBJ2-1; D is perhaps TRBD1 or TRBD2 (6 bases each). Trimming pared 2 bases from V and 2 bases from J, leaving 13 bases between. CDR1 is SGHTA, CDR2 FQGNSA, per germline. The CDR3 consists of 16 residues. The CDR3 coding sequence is TGTGCCAGCAGCTTAAATGGGGGGCGGACCTACAATGAGCAGTTCTTC. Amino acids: CASSLNGGRTYNEQFF.

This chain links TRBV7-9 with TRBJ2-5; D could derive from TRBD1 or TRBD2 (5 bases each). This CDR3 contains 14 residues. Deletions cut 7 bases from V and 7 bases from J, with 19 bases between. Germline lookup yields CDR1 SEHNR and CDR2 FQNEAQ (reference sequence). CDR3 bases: TGTGCCAGCATGCTCGCCCGGGGCGCGACGACCCAGTACTTC. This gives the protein CASMLARGATTQYF.

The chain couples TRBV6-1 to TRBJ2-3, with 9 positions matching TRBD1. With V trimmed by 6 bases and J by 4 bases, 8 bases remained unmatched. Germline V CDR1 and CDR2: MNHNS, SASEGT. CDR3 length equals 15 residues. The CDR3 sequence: CASRTGTGTADTQYF. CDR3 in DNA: TGTGCCAGCAGAACCGGGACAGGGACAGCAGATACGCAGTATTTT.

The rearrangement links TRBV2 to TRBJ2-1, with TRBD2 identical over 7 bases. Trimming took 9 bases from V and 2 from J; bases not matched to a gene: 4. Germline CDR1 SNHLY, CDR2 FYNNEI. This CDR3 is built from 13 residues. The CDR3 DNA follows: TGTGCCAGGGGGGGGTGGCCCTACAATGAGCAGTTCTTC. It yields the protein CARGGWPYNEQFF.

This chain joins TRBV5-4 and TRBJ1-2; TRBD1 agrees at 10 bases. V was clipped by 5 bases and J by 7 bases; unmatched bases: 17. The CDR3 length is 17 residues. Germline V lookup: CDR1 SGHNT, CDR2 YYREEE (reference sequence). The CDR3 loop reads CASRLGLDRGRTGGYTF. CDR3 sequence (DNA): TGTGCCAGCAGGCTGGGTCTAGACAGGGGGCGAACTGGTGGCTACACCTTC.

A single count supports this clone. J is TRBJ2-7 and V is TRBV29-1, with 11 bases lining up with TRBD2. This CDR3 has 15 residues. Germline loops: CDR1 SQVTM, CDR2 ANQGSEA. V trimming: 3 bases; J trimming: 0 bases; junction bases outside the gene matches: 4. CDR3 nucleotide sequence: TGCAGCGTTGATGGTAGCGGGGGGGGCTCCTACGAGCAGTACTTC. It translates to CSVDGSGGGSYEQYF.

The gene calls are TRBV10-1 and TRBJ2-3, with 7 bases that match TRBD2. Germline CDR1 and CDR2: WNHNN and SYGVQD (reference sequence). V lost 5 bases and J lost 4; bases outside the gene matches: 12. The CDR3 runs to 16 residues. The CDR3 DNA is TGCGCCAGCAGTCCGTCTAGCGGTCTAATCTCAGATACGCAGTATTTT. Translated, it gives CASSPSSGLISDTQYF.

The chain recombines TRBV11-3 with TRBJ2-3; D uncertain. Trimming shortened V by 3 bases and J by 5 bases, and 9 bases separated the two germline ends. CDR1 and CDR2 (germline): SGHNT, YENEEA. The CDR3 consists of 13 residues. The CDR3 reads CASSFSLGDTQYF. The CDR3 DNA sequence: TGTGCCAGCAGCTTCTCTCTCGGAGATACGCAGTATTTT.

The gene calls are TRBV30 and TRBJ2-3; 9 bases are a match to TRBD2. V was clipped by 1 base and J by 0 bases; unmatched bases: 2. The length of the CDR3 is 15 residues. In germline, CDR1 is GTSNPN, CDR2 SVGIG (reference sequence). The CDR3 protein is CAWSAGTSSTDTQYF. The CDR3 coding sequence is TGTGCCTGGAGTGCCGGGACTAGCAGCACAGATACGCAGTATTTT.

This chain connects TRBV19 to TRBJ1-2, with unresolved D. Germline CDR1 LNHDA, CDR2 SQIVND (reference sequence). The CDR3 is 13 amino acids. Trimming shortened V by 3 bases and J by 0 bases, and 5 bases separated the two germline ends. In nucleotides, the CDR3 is TGTGCCAGTAGTATGACAACTAACTATGGCTACACCTTC. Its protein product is CASSMTTNYGYTF.

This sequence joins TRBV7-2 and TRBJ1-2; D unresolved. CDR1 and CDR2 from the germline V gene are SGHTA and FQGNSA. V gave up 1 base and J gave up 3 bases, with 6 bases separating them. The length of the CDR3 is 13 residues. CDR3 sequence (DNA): TGTGCCAGCAGCTTAGAACTGTACTATGGCTACACCTTC. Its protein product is CASSLELYYGYTF.

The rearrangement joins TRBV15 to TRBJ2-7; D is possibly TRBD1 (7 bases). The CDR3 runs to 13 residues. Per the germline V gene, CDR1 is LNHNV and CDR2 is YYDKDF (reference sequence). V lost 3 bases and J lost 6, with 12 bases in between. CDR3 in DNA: TGTGCCACCAGCAGCAGGGGGGCCCGCGAGCAGTACTTC. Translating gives CATSSRGAREQYF.

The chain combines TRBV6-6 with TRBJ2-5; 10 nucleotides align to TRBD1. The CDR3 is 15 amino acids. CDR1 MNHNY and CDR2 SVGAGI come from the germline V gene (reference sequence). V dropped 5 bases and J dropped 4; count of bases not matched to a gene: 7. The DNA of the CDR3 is TGTGCCAGCAGTGTCCCGGGACAGGGGAGAGAGACCCAGTACTTC. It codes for CASSVPGQGRETQYF.

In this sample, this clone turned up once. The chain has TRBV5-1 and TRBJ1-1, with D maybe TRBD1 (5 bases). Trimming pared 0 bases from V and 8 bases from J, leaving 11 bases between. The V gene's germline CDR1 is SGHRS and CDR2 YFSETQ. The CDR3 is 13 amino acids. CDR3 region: CASSLARDREAFF. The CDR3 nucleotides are TGCGCCAGCAGCTTGGCTAGGGACCGAGAAGCTTTCTTT.

CDR3 bases: TGTGCCAGCAGCTTGGCACTTGCTAGCACAGATACGCAGTATTTT. This translates into CASSLALASTDTQYF. V gene TRBV5-5 combines with J gene TRBJ2-3; D call uncertain. CDR3 length equals 15 residues. Germline V gene lookup returns CDR1 SGHKS and CDR2 YYEKEE (reference sequence). Trimming shortened V by 0 bases and J by 0 bases, and 8 bases separated the two germline ends.

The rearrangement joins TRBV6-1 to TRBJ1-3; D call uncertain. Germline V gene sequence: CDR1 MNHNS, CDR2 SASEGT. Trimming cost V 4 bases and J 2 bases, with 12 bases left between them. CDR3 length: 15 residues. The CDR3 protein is CASSGGWEAGNTIYF. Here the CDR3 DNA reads TGTGCCAGCAGTGGGGGTTGGGAGGCTGGAAACACCATATATTTT.

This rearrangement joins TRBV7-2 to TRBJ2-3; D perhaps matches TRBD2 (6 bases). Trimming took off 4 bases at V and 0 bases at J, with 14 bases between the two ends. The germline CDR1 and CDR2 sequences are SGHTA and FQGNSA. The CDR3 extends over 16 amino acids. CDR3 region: CASSSRLGPSTDTQYF. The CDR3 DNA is TGTGCCAGCAGCTCCCGACTAGGACCAAGCACAGATACGCAGTATTTT.

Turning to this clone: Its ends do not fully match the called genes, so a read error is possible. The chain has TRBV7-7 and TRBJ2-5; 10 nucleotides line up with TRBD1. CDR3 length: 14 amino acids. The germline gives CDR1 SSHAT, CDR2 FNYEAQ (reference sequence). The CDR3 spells CASSADRGAETQYF. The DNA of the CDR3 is TGTGCTAGCAGCGCGGACAGGGGGGCAGAGACCCAGTACTTC.

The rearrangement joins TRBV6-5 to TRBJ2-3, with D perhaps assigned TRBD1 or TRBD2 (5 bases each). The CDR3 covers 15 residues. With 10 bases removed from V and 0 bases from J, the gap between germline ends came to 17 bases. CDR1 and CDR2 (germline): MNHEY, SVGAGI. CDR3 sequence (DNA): TGTGCCACCTCTGGGACGGCTCTAAGCACAGATACGCAGTATTTT. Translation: CATSGTALSTDTQYF.

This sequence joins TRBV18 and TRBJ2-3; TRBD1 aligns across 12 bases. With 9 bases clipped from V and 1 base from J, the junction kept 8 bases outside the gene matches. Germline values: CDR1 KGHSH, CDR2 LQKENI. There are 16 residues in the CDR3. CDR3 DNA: TGTGCCAGTTCCGGGACAGGGGGCGCGGGCACAGATACGCAGTATTTT. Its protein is CASSGTGGAGTDTQYF.

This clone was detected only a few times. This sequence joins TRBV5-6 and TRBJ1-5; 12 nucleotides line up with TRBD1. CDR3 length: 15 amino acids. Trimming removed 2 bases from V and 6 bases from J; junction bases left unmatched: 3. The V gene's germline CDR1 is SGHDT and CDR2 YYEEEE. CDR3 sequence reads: CASSFGTGGAQPQHF. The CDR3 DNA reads TGTGCCAGCAGCTTCGGGACAGGGGGCGCTCAGCCCCAGCATTTT.

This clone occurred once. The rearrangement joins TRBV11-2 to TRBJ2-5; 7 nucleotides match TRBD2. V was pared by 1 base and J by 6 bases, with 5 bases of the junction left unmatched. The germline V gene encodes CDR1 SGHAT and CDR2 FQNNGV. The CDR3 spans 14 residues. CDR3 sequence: CASSLATAGQTQYF. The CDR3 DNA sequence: TGTGCCAGCAGCTTAGCTACAGCGGGGCAGACCCAGTACTTC. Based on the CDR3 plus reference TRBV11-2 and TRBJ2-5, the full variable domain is EAGVAQSPRYKIIEKRQSVAFWCNPISGHATLYWYQQILGQGPKLLIQFQNNGVVDDSQLPKDRFSAERLKGVDSTLKIQPAKLEDSAVYLCASSLATAGQTQYFGPGTRLLVL.

The CDR3 region is CASSLAPPGLNQPQHF. In DNA form, the CDR3 reads TGTGCCAGCAGTTTAGCCCCCCCAGGGCTCAATCAGCCCCAGCATTTT. The chain carries TRBV27 and TRBJ1-5, with D possibly TRBD1 on 5 matching bases. This CDR3 is built from 16 residues. The germline CDR1 and CDR2 sequences are MNHEY and SMNVEV (reference sequence). Trimming pared 2 bases from V and 3 bases from J, leaving 14 bases between.

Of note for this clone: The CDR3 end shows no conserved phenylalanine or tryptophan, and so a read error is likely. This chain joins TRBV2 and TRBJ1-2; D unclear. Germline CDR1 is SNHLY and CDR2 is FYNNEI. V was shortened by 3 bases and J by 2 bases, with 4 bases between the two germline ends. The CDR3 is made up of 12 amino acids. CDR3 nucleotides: TGTGCCAGCAGTGACAGAAACTATGGCTACACCCTC. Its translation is CASSDRNYGYTL.

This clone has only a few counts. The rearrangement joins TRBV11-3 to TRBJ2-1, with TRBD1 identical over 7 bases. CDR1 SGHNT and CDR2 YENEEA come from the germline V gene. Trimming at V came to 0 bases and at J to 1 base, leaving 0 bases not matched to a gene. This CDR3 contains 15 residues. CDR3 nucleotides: TGTGCCAGCAGCTTAGAACAGGGGTCCTACAATGAGCAGTTCTTC. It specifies CASSLEQGSYNEQFF.

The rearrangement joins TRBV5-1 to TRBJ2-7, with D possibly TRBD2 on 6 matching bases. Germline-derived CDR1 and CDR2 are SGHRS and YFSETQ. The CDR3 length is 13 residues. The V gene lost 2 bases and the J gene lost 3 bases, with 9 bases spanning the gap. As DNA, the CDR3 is TGCGCCAGCAGCTTTTGGACTAACTACGAGCAGTACTTC. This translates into CASSFWTNYEQYF.

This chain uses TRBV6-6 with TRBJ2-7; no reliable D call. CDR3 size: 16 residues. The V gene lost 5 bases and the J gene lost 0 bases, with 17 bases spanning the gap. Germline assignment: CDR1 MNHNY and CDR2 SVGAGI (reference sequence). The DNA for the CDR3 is TGTGCCAGCAGTCCCCGACGAGCTTCGAGCTCCTACGAGCAGTACTTC. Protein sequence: CASSPRRASSSYEQYF.

CDR3 nucleotides: TGTGCCAGCAGCTTAAGGACTGGGCAAGGTGGGGAGACCCAGTACTTC. Its translation is CASSLRTGQGGETQYF. This chain connects TRBV11-3 to TRBJ2-5, with D tentatively TRBD2 (5 bases). Trimming pared 2 bases from V and 5 bases from J, leaving 18 bases between. CDR1 is SGHNT and CDR2 is YENEEA in the germline V gene. This CDR3 has 16 amino acids.